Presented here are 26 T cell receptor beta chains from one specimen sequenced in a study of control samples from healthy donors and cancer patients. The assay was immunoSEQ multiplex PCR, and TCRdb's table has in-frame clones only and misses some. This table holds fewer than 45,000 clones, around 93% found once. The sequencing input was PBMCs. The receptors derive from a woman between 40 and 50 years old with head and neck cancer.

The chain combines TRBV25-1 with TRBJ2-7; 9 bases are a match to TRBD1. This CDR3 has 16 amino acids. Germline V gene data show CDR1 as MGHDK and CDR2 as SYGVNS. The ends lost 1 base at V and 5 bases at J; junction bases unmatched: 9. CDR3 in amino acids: CASSELGGQGTHEQYF. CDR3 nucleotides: TGTGCCAGCAGTGAATTGGGGGGACAGGGAACCCACGAGCAGTACTTC.

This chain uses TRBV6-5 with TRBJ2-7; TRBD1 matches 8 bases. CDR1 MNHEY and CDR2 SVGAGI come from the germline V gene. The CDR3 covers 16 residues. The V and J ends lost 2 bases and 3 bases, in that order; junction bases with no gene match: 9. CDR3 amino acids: CASSYPSRTGLYEQYF. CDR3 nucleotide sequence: TGTGCCAGCAGTTACCCTTCGCGGACAGGGCTCTACGAGCAGTACTTC.

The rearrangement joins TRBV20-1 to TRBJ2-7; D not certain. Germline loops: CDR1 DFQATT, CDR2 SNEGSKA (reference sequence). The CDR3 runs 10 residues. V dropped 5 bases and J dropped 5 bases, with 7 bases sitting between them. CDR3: CSAQKNEQYF. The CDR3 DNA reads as TGCAGTGCTCAGAAGAACGAGCAGTACTTC.

CDR3 nucleotides: TGCAGCGTTGGGTTGACGGCCTATGGGACCCAGTACTTC. Its translation: CSVGLTAYGTQYF. V gene TRBV29-1 combines with J gene TRBJ2-5; D remains ambiguous. Trimming took off 4 bases at V and 7 bases at J, with 16 bases between the two ends. The CDR3 runs 13 residues. Germline V CDR1 and CDR2: SQVTM, ANQGSEA. Using reference TRBV29-1 and TRBJ2-5 for the parts outside the CDR3, the full variable domain is SAVISQKPSRDICQRGTSLTIQCQVDSQVTMMFWYRQQPGQSLTLIATANQGSEATYESGFVIDKFPISRPNLTFSTLTVSNMSPEDSSIYLCSVGLTAYGTQYFGPGTRLLVL.

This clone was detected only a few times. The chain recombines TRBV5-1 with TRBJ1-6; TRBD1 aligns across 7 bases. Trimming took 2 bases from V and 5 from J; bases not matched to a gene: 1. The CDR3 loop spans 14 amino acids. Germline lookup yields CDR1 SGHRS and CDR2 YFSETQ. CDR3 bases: TGCGCCAGCAGCTTAGACAGGGATAATTCACCCCTCCACTTT. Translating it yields CASSLDRDNSPLHF.

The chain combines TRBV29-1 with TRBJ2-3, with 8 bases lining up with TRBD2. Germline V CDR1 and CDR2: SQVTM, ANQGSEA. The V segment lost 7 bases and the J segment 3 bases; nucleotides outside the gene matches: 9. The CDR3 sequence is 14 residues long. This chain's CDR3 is CSAGGDMWTDTQYF. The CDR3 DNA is TGCAGCGCCGGGGGGGACATGTGGACAGATACGCAGTATTTT.

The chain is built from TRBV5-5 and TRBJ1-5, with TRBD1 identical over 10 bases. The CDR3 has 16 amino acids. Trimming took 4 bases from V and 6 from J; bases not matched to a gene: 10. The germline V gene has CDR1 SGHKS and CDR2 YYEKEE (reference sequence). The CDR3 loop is CASSPTSGQGGQPQHF. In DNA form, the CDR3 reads TGTGCCAGCAGCCCTACCTCCGGACAGGGGGGTCAGCCCCAGCATTTT.

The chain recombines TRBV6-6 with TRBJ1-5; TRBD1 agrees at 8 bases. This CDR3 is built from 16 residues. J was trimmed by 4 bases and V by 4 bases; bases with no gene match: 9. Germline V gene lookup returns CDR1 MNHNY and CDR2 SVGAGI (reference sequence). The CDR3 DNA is TGTGCCAGCAGTTCCTCAGGGGGCTACGGAAATCAGCCCCAGCATTTT. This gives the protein CASSSSGGYGNQPQHF.

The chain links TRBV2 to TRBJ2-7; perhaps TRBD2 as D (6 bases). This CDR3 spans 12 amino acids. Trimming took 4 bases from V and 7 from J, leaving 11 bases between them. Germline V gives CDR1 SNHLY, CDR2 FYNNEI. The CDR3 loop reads CASSGAGREQYF. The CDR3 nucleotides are TGTGCCAGCAGTGGGGCGGGGAGAGAGCAGTACTTC.

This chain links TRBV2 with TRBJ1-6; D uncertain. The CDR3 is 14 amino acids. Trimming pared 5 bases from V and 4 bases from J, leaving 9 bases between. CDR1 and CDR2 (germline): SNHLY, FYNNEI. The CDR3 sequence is CASSPGIYNSPLHF. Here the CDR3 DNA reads TGTGCCAGCAGTCCCGGAATATATAATTCACCCCTCCACTTT.

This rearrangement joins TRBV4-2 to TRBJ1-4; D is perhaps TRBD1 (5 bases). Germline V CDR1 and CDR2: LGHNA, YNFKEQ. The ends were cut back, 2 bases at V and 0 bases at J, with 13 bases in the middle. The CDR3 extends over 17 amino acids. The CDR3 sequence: CASSQSTRQTTNEKLFF. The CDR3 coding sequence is TGTGCCAGCAGCCAATCGACTCGACAGACAACTAATGAAAAACTGTTTTTT.

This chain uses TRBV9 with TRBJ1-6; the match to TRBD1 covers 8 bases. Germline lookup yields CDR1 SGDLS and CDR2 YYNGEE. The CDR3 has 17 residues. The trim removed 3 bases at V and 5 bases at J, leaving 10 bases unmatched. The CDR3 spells CASSGPTGGTNNSPLHF. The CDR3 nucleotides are TGTGCCAGCAGCGGCCCCACAGGGGGAACGAATAATTCACCCCTCCACTTT. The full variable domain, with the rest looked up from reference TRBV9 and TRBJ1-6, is DSGVTQTPKHLITATGQRVTLRCSPRSGDLSVYWYQQSLDQGLQFLIQYYNGEERAKGNILERFSAQQFPDLHSELNLSSLELGDSALYFCASSGPTGGTNNSPLHFGNGTRLTVT.

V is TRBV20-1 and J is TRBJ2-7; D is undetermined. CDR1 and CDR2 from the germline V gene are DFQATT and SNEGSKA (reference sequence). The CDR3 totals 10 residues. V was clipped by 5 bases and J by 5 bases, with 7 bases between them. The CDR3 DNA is TGCAGTGCTGGTCGGAACGAGCAGTACTTC. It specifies CSAGRNEQYF.

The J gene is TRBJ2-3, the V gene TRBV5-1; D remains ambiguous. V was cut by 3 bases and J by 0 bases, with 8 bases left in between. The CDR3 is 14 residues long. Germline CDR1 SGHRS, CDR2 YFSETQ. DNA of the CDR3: TGCGCCAGCAGCTCGCCGGACAGCACAGATACGCAGTATTTT. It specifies CASSSPDSTDTQYF.

CDR3: CASTQGEKLFF. The DNA of the CDR3 is TGCGCCAGCACCCAGGGGGAAAAACTGTTTTTT. The chain is built from TRBV10-2 and TRBJ1-4; D is perhaps TRBD1 (6 bases). Germline values: CDR1 WSHSY, CDR2 SAAADI. V was clipped by 7 bases and J by 8 bases, with 8 bases between them. The CDR3 is 11 amino acids.

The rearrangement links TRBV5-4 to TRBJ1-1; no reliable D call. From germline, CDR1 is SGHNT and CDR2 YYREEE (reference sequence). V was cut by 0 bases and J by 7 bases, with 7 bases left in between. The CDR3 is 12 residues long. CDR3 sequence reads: CASSLANGEAFF. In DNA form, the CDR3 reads TGTGCCAGCAGCTTGGCGAATGGTGAAGCTTTCTTT.

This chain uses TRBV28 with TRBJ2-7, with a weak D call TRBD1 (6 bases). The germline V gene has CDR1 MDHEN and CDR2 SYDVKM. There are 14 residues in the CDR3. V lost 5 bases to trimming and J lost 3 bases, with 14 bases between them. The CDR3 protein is CASSLGTTNYEQYF. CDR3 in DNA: TGTGCCAGCAGTCTCGGGACAACTAACTACGAGCAGTACTTC.

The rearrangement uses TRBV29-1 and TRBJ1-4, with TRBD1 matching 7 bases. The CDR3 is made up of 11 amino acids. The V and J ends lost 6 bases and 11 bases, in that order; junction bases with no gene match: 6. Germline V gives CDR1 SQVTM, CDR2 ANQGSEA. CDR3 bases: TGCAGCGTCAAGGAGGGGGCGAAACTGTTTTTT. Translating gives CSVKEGAKLFF. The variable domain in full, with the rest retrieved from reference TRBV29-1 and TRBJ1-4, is SAVISQKPSRDICQRGTSLTIQCQVDSQVTMMFWYRQQPGQSLTLIATANQGSEATYESGFVIDKFPISRPNLTFSTLTVSNMSPEDSSIYLCSVKEGAKLFFGSGTQLSVL.

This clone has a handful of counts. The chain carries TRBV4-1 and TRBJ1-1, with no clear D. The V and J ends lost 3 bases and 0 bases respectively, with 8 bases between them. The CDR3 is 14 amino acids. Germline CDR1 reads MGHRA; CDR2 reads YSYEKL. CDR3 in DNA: TGCGCCAGCAGCCAGGACGACATGAACACTGAAGCTTTCTTT. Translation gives CASSQDDMNTEAFF.

The CDR3 sequence is CASSFLKNIQYF. DNA for the CDR3: TGTGCCAGCAGTTTCCTTAAAAACATTCAGTACTTC. V and J are TRBV27 and TRBJ2-4; D unresolved. The V end lost 3 bases, the J end lost 4 bases, and 4 bases lay between the germline ends. The CDR3 loop spans 12 amino acids. Germline values: CDR1 MNHEY, CDR2 SMNVEV (reference sequence).

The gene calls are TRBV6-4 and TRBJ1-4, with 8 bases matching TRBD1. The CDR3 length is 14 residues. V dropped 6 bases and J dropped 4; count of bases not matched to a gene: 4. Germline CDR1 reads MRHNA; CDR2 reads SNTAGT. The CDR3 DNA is TGTGCCAGCAGCCGGGACAGGAATAATGAAAAACTGTTTTTT. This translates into CASSRDRNNEKLFF.

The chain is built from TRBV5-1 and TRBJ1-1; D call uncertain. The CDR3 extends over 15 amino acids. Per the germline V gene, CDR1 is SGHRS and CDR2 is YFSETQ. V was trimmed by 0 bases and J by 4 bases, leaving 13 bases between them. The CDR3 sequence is CASSLAGSGGTEAFF. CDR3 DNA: TGCGCCAGCAGCTTGGCCGGGAGCGGCGGCACTGAAGCTTTCTTT. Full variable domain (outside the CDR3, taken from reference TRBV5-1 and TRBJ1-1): KAGVTQTPRYLIKTRGQQVTLSCSPISGHRSVSWYQQTPGQGLQFLFEYFSETQRNKGNFPGRFSGRQFSNSRSEMNVSTLELGDSALYLCASSLAGSGGTEAFFGQGTRLTVV.

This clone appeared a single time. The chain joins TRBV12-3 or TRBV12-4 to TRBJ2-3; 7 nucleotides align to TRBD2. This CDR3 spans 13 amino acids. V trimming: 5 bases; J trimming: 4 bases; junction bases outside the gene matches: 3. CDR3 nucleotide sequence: TGTGCCAGCAGTACGGGGGGAGCAGATACGCAGTATTTT. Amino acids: CASSTGGADTQYF.

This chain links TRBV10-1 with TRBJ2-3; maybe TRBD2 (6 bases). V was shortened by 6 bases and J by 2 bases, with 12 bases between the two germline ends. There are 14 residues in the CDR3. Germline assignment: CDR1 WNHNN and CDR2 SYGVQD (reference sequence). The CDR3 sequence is CASSSSGVTDTQYF. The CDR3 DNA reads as TGCGCCAGCAGCTCCTCGGGGGTCACAGATACGCAGTATTTT.

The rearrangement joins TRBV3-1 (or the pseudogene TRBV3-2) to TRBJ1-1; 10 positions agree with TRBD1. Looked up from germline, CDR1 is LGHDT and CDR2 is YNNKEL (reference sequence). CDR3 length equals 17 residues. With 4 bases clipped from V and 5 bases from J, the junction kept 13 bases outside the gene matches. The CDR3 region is CASSPLTGGNYATEAFF. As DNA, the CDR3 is TGTGCCAGCAGCCCCTTGACAGGGGGCAATTACGCTACTGAAGCTTTCTTT.

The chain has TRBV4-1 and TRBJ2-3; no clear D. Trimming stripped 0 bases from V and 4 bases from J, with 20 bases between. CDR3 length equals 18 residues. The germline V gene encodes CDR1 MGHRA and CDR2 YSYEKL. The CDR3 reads CASSQDVGLSPKADTQYF. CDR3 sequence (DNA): TGCGCCAGCAGCCAAGATGTGGGGTTAAGCCCTAAGGCAGATACGCAGTATTTT.